This T cell receptor (beta chain) was observed in a study of beta chain features in type 1 diabetes. Study background: In all, around 100,000,000 sorted cells from all samples were analyzed.

The isolated RNA, all of it, was reverse transcribed, so expressed TCRB transcripts were what got sequenced. The protocol was immunoSEQ multiplex PCR, while the TCRdb copy is restricted to in-frame clones and leaves out a portion. The sample has 300,000 to 350,000 clones, roughly 8% seen once. Germline-derived CDR1 and CDR2 are LNHDA and SQIVND (reference sequence). The length of the CDR3 is 12 residues. About this clone: What it recognizes is unknown. The junction differs from germline at one of its ends, possibly a read error.

Study-wide results and caveats: The study found fewer insertions and more deletions at VDJ junctions in type 1 diabetes patients.

Sequencing used central memory CD4+ T cells from blood. This sequence was found in a woman aged 18-29 years in good health. The chain combines TRBV19 with TRBJ2-1, with unresolved D. CDR3 amino acids: CASSVDFYEQFF. In nucleotides, the CDR3 is TGTGCCAGTAGTGTAGACTTTTATGAGCAGTTCTTC.